This is a list of T cell receptor beta chains from one sample in a study of cytotoxic CD8 clonotypes in ibrutinib-treated CLL. Some clones are missing from TCRdb's copy, which holds only in-frame ones; the method was immunoSEQ multiplex PCR. The table shows fewer than 300,000 clones, with about 72% occurring only once. The sequences come from PBMCs, collected at disease progression, from a patient treated with ibrutinib. These receptors originate from a human donor with chronic lymphocytic leukemia. Both conserved end residues are part of each CDR3. D genes are given only for firm matches. For some rows the clone size is stated as once, few or many, or as a class when expanded; others skip it.

d_call clone_size j_call v_call cdr3_nt cdr3_aa
- - TRBJ1-2 TRBV11-2 TGTGCCAGCAGCTTTCAGGGAGTTGATGGCTACACCTTC CASSFQGVDGYTF
TRBD1 - TRBJ2-7 TRBV10-3 TGTGCCACCCTTAAGGGACAGGCCTTCTCCTACGAGCAGTACTTC CATLKGQAFSYEQYF
- - TRBJ1-3 TRBV4-1 TGCGCCAGCAGCCAAGGTCCGTCTTGGGGTCGGGCTGGAAACACCATATATTTT CASSQGPSWGRAGNTIYF
- - TRBJ1-1 TRBV11-2 TGTGCCAGCAGCTTAGCGGGTTGGGTCCGCATGAACACTGAAGCTTTCTTT CASSLAGWVRMNTEAFF
TRBD1 - TRBJ1-2 TRBV4-1 TGCGCCAGCAGCCAAGAACCGGGACAGGGGTTATTTCACACCTTC CASSQEPGQGLFHTF
TRBD2 - TRBJ2-7 TRBV19 TGTGCCAGTAGGATAGCGGGAGGTTACGAGCAGTACTTC CASRIAGGYEQYF
- - TRBJ1-1 TRBV19 TGTGCCAGTAGTATAGCTGACGGTATCCACGACACTGAAGCTTTCTTT CASSIADGIHDTEAFF
- few TRBJ2-2 TRBV5-1 TGCGCCAGCAGAGGCGGGGCAAGGAACACCGGGGAGCTGTTTTTT CASRGGARNTGELFF
- - TRBJ1-2 TRBV9 TGTGCCAGCAGCGCCCGGGCAGCTGTGGACTATGGCTACACCTTC CASSARAAVDYGYTF
- - TRBJ2-5 TRBV29-1 TGCAGCCACGGGGACGGGACACGAGAGACCCAGTACTTC CSHGDGTRETQYF
- - TRBJ2-1 TRBV20-1 TGCAGTGCACCGGGGAGGTTTGAGCAGTTCTTC CSAPGRFEQFF
- few TRBJ2-7 TRBV11-2 TGTGCCAGCAGGCCTATCCAGGGGTCTCCCTACGAGCAGTACTTC CASRPIQGSPYEQYF
TRBD2 - TRBJ2-5 TRBV5-6 TGTGCCAGCAGCGGCGGGACTAGCGGGATGGGAGAGACCCAGTACTTC CASSGGTSGMGETQYF
TRBD2 - TRBJ2-1 TRBV7-2 TGTGCCAGCAGGGCGGGGGGGTACAATGAGCAGTTCTTC CASRAGGYNEQFF
- - TRBJ2-1 TRBV4-1 TGCGCCAGCAGCCAAGACGCGGGCTCCTACAATGAGCAGTTCTTC CASSQDAGSYNEQFF
TRBD1 once TRBJ2-1 TRBV19 TGTGCCAGTAGTCCCCAGACAGGGGTGATCTACAATGAGCAGTTCTTC CASSPQTGVIYNEQFF
TRBD2 - TRBJ2-2 TRBV10-2 TGCGCCAGCAGTGAGCCGGGACTAGCGGGTACCGGGGAGCTGTTTTTT CASSEPGLAGTGELFF
TRBD1 few TRBJ1-1 TRBV25-1 TGTGCCAGTAGACAGGGGGCGTCCGCTGAAGCTTTCTTT CASRQGASAEAFF
- - TRBJ1-2 TRBV5-1 TGCGCCAGCAGCTTGGCAGGGAATGGCTACACCTTC CASSLAGNGYTF
- - TRBJ2-1 TRBV6-6 TGTGCCAGCAGTTGGAAAGACAATGAGCAGTTCTTC CASSWKDNEQFF
- - TRBJ2-7 TRBV6-5 TGTGCCAGCAGTTACGTTGAGGGGCTCTACGAGCAGTACTTC CASSYVEGLYEQYF
- once TRBJ1-5 TRBV15 TGTGCCACCAGCAACGAGATTGGCGGCAATCAGCCCCAGCATTTT CATSNEIGGNQPQHF
- once TRBJ2-3 TRBV28 TGTGCCAGCAGTCTTCTGGACCTTACGCAGTATTTT CASSLLDLTQYF
TRBD1 - TRBJ2-7 TRBV5-6 TGTGCCAGCAGCCGACAGGGAAGGCCCTACGAGCAGTACTTC CASSRQGRPYEQYF
- - TRBJ2-3 TRBV4-1 TGCGCCAGCAGCCCGGAACCAACTAGTGGGAGCACAGATACGCAGTATTTT CASSPEPTSGSTDTQYF
- - TRBJ2-2 TRBV5-1 TGCGCCAGCAGCCGGAGGGGACGAGAGAACACCGGGGAGCTGTTTTTT CASSRRGRENTGELFF
- - TRBJ2-1 TRBV7-9 TGTGCCAGCAGCCCCCCCGGTCGCAATGAGCAGTTCTTC CASSPPGRNEQFF
TRBD1 - TRBJ2-1 TRBV4-2 TGTGCCAGCAGCCAAGCAACAGGGGTTAGGAATGAGCAGTTCTTC CASSQATGVRNEQFF
TRBD2 - TRBJ2-3 TRBV29-1 TGCAGCGTTGAGGGGACTAGCGGGAGTACAGATACGCAGTATTTT CSVEGTSGSTDTQYF
TRBD1 - TRBJ2-1 TRBV29-1 TGCAGCGTCTTACTGGGGACAGGGATGAATGAGCAGTTCTTC CSVLLGTGMNEQFF
- - TRBJ2-3 TRBV27 TGTGCCAGCAGTTTATTGGCTAACACAGATACGCAGTATTTT CASSLLANTDTQYF
- - TRBJ2-5 TRBV7-2 TGTGCCAGCAGCATCCTAGCGTCCCGGCCTCCCTGGGAGACCCAGTACTTC CASSILASRPPWETQYF
TRBD1 - TRBJ2-1 TRBV5-1 TGCGCCAGCAGCTCCAAAGACAGGGGGCCTTCGCATGAGCAGTTCTTC CASSSKDRGPSHEQFF
TRBD2 - TRBJ2-7 TRBV4-1 TGCGCCAGCAGCCAAGATCCCGGACTAGTGGGGGAGCAGTACTTC CASSQDPGLVGEQYF
- - TRBJ2-3 TRBV27 TGTGCCAGCAGTTTATTTGGGGTCTACACAGATACGCAGTATTTT CASSLFGVYTDTQYF
- - TRBJ1-2 TRBV4-1 TGCGCCAGCAGCCGAGAGTCAGTGGGGGGCTACACCTTC CASSRESVGGYTF
- - TRBJ2-2 TRBV4-1 TGCGCCAGCAGCCGCCCTGGCGCAGATTCGAACACCGGGGAGCTGTTTTTT CASSRPGADSNTGELFF
- - TRBJ1-2 TRBV7-8 TGTGCCAGCAGCCTCAACAGGGTTACTAACTATGGCTACACCTTC CASSLNRVTNYGYTF
TRBD2 few TRBJ2-7 TRBV14 TGTGCCAGCAGCCGGAAAGCGGGAGGATCTTACGAGCAGTACTTC CASSRKAGGSYEQYF
- - TRBJ2-3 TRBV15 TGTGCCACCAGCAGAGAACTAGTAGCAGATACGCAGTATTTT CATSRELVADTQYF
- - TRBJ2-3 TRBV7-2 TGTGCCAGCAGCCTGAACCGGGATACGCAGTATTTT CASSLNRDTQYF
- once TRBJ2-2 TRBV19 TGTGCCAGTAGTATAGCGCCGGCCCGGGGCCGGGAGCTGTTTTTT CASSIAPARGRELFF
- - TRBJ2-7 TRBV7-2 TGTGCCAGCAGCTTAGTTGAAGGGAGTGAGCAGTACTTC CASSLVEGSEQYF
- - TRBJ2-7 TRBV4-3 TGCGCCAGCAGCCAAGATCAGACTAGACTCTGGGAGCAGTACTTC CASSQDQTRLWEQYF
TRBD1 - TRBJ2-7 TRBV4-3 TGCGCCAGCAGCCAAGGGACAGGGACAAACTACGAGCAGTACTTC CASSQGTGTNYEQYF
- few TRBJ2-1 TRBV7-2 TGTGCCAGCAGCTTAGCGGGGAGCTCCTACAATGAGCAGTTCTTC CASSLAGSSYNEQFF
- - TRBJ2-2 TRBV28 TGTGCCAGCATAGATTCCTGGAACACCGGGGAGCTGTTTTTT CASIDSWNTGELFF
- - TRBJ1-5 TRBV7-2 TGTGCCAGCACGGCCAGGTCGGGCAATCAGCCCCAGCATTTT CASTARSGNQPQHF
TRBD1 - TRBJ2-5 TRBV10-3 TGTGCCATCAGAAGACAGGGCGAAGAGACCCAGTACTTC CAIRRQGEETQYF
- - TRBJ2-5 TRBV5-1 TGCGCCAGCAGCTTGTCAGCGAAAGAGACCCAGTACTTC CASSLSAKETQYF
TRBD1 - TRBJ1-1 TRBV10-2 TGCGCCAGCAGTGGCCCCGGGACAGGGTTTTCTGAAGCTTTCTTT CASSGPGTGFSEAFF
TRBD2 - TRBJ2-1 TRBV18 TGTGCCAGCTCACCACTAGCGGGGGTGGCCTACAATGAGCAGTTCTTC CASSPLAGVAYNEQFF